This passage covers 15 T cell receptor beta chains from one sample sequenced in a study of molecular identifiers for immune sequencing clone quantification. TCRdb reanalysed the PCR reads using MiXCR and keeps one entry per CDR3 protein. The sample yields 300,000 to 400,000 distinct CDR3 sequences, roughly 24% seen once. The specimen sequenced was naive CD8+ T cells from blood, with Jurkat cell RNA spiked in. This sample's subset: FACS-sorted CD8+CD4-CCR7+CD45RA+ naive T cells. Receptor source: a human donor in good health. Some libraries in this study had Jurkat cell RNA spiked in.

This clonotype was observed at least ten times. The genes are TRBV5-1 and TRBJ2-7; no definite D call. V was trimmed by 1 base and J by 2 bases, leaving 10 bases between them. The CDR3 is made up of 14 amino acids. Germline V CDR1 and CDR2: SGHRS, YFSETQ. Here the CDR3 DNA reads TGCGCCAGCAGCTTGCTTCCAGAGACCTACGAGCAGTACTTC. Amino acid sequence: CASSLLPETYEQYF.

This sequence joins TRBV5-4 and TRBJ2-1, with 7 positions matching TRBD2. The CDR3 runs 15 residues. Germline V gene sequence: CDR1 SGHNT, CDR2 YYREEE (reference sequence). Germline trimming cut 0 bases from V and 8 bases from J; bases unmatched to any gene: 8. The CDR3, as DNA: TGTGCCAGCAGCTTGGGGGTCGGGACTAAGGATGAGCAGTTCTTC. Its translation is CASSLGVGTKDEQFF.

On this clonotype itself: A much larger clone sits a single nucleotide away, making a read error possible. The chain recombines TRBV7-9 with TRBJ2-1; D perhaps matches TRBD1 (5 bases). Trimming left V 0 bases short and J 9 bases short, with 12 bases between. The CDR3 is 14 amino acids. Looked up from germline, CDR1 is SEHNR and CDR2 is FQNEAQ (reference sequence). The DNA of the CDR3 is TGTGCCAGCAGCTTAGCGGGGCCCCTGACTGAGCAGTTCTTC. Translated, it gives CASSLAGPLTEQFF.

Concerning this clonotype itself: A much larger clonotype is one base distant, so this may be a read error. The chain couples TRBV29-1 to TRBJ2-7; D is possibly TRBD2 (6 bases). The germline V gene has CDR1 SQVTM and CDR2 ANQGSEA. The length of the CDR3 is 13 residues. CDR3 loop: CSVEKQGGYGQYF. Written as DNA, the CDR3 is TGCAGCGTTGAGAAGCAGGGAGGCTACGGGCAGTACTTC.

The chain combines TRBV7-2 with TRBJ2-3, with 10 bases that match TRBD2. The V gene end was trimmed by 3 bases and the J gene end by 2 bases; junction bases not matched to a gene: 5. Germline V gene data show CDR1 as SGHTA and CDR2 as FQGNSA. The CDR3 is made up of 16 amino acids. The CDR3 reads CASSFLSGGYTDTQYF. For the CDR3, the DNA is TGTGCCAGCAGCTTCCTTAGCGGGGGGTACACAGATACGCAGTATTTT.

This clonotype was seen a handful of times. The rearrangement uses TRBV29-1 and TRBJ1-2, with TRBD1 identical over 7 bases. Germline V gene lookup returns CDR1 SQVTM and CDR2 ANQGSEA. V trimming: 0 bases; J trimming: 0 bases; junction bases outside the gene matches: 10. This CDR3 has 17 amino acids. The DNA of the CDR3 is TGCAGCGTTGAAGATGGGTTTCGGACAGGAGCTAACTATGGCTACACCTTC. It is translated as CSVEDGFRTGANYGYTF.

This clonotype appeared a few times. It may be a read error: a sequence one base away is much more abundant. This rearrangement joins TRBV7-9 to TRBJ2-3, with D perhaps matching TRBD2 (6 bases). Germline lookup yields CDR1 SEHNR and CDR2 FQNEAQ (reference sequence). The CDR3 sequence is 15 residues long. The CDR3 region is CASSGKGTPQDAQYF. The CDR3, as DNA: TGTGCCAGCAGCGGCAAAGGGACTCCCCAAGATGCGCAGTATTTT. The full variable domain, with the rest looked up from reference TRBV7-9 and TRBJ2-3, is DTGVSQNPRHKITKRGQNVTFRCDPISEHNRLYWYRQTLGQGPEFLTYFQNEAQLEKSRLLSDRFSAERPKGSFSTLEIQRTEQGDSAMYLCASSGKGTPQDAQYFGPGTRLTVL.

In the case of this clonotype: A junction boundary mismatches the germline segment, possibly from a read error. The genes are TRBV6-6 and TRBJ2-4, with TRBD1 identical over 7 bases. Germline CDR1 MNHNY, CDR2 SVGAGI (reference sequence). This CDR3 comprises 11 residues. The DNA for the CDR3 is TGTGTCAGCAGTAAGGGGACAGCCCAGTACTTC. It codes for CVSSKGTAQYF.

Points on this clonotype: Without the conserved terminal phenylalanine or tryptophan, this CDR3 likely stems from a read error. This chain uses TRBV7-2 with TRBJ2-7; 13 bases are shared with TRBD2. There are 14 residues in the CDR3. V shed 3 bases, J shed 6 bases, and the junction held 2 bases outside the gene matches. The germline CDR1 and CDR2 sequences are SGHTA and FQGNSA. CDR3 region: CASSFRLAGGEQYI. CDR3 in DNA: TGTGCCAGCAGCTTCCGACTAGCGGGGGGCGAGCAGTACATC.

Comment on this clonotype: Just one base apart from a much larger clone, this may be a read error. As DNA, the CDR3 is TGTGCCAGCAGCGGACGGAGCGAGCGGTACTTC. Amino acid sequence: CASSGRSERYF. The V call is TRBV11-3, the J call TRBJ2-7; D is unresolved. The CDR3 is 11 amino acids. The germline V gene encodes CDR1 SGHNT and CDR2 YENEEA. The variable domain in full, completed from reference TRBV11-3 and TRBJ2-7, reads EAGVVQSPRYKIIEKKQPVAFWCNPISGHNTLYWYLQNLGQGPELLIRYENEEAVDDSQLPKDRFSAERLKGVDSTLKIQPAELGDSAVYLCASSGRSERYFGPGTRLTVT.

This clonotype was seen a handful of times. The chain couples TRBV7-2 to TRBJ2-7; perhaps TRBD2 as D (7 bases). This CDR3 is 15 amino acids long. The V end was cut by 1 base, the J end by 3 bases, with 13 bases between. Germline assignment: CDR1 SGHTA and CDR2 FQGNSA. As DNA, the CDR3 is TGTGCCAGCAGCTTAGAGGGGGGGCTGAGCTACGAGCAGTACTTC. It encodes CASSLEGGLSYEQYF.

Ten or more counts support this clonotype. Written as DNA, the CDR3 is TGTGCCAGCGAAGGGACAGGATGGGAGCAGTACTTC. Residues: CASEGTGWEQYF. The chain has TRBV6-1 and TRBJ2-7, with 8 positions matching TRBD1. V dropped 8 bases and J dropped 7; count of bases not matched to a gene: 7. The CDR3 sequence is 12 residues long. In germline, CDR1 is MNHNS, CDR2 SASEGT.

The genes are TRBV4-1 and TRBJ2-1, with D perhaps assigned TRBD1 or TRBD2 (5 bases each). Germline V gene sequence: CDR1 MGHRA, CDR2 YSYEKL. This CDR3 has 13 amino acids. With 2 bases removed from V and 9 bases from J, the gap between germline ends came to 11 bases. The CDR3 loop is CASSQLPGLEQFF. CDR3 bases: TGCGCCAGCAGCCAACTACCGGGGCTTGAGCAGTTCTTC.

This clonotype turned up a few times. This chain joins TRBV24-1 and TRBJ1-5; a possible D gene is TRBD1 (6 bases). V lost 4 bases and J 6 bases, leaving 9 bases between the germline ends. Germline CDR1 is KGHDR and CDR2 is SFDVKD. This CDR3 contains 13 residues. CDR3 nucleotide sequence: TGTGCCACCAGTGACAGGGGTGGTCAGCCCCAGCATTTT. Its protein product is CATSDRGGQPQHF.

The chain is built from TRBV7-2 and TRBJ2-3, with 11 bases fitting TRBD1. CDR3 length: 18 residues. CDR1 and CDR2 from the germline V gene are SGHTA and FQGNSA. V trimming: 4 bases; J trimming: 4 bases; junction bases outside the gene matches: 13. The CDR3 DNA follows: TGTGCCAGCAGCTCACGCGAGGACAGGGGGCTAGGTCCAGATACGCAGTATTTT. Encoded protein: CASSSREDRGLGPDTQYF.